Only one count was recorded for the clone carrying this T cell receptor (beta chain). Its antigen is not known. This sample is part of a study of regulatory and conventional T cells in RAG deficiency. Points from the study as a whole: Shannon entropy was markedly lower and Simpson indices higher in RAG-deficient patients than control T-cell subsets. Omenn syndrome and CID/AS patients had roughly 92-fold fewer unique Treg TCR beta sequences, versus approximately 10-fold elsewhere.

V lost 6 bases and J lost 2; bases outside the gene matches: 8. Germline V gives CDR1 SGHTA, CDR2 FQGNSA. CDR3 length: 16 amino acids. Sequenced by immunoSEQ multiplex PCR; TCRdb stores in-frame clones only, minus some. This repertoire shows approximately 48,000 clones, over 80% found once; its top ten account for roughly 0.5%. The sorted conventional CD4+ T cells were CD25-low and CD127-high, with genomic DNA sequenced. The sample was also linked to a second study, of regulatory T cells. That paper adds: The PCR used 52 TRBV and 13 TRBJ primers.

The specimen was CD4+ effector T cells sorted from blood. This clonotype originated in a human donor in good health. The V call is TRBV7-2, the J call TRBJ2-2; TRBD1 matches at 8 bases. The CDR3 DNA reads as TGTGCCAGCAGGGAAAACAGGGGGAGAAACACCGGGGAGCTGTTTTTT. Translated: CASRENRGRNTGELFF. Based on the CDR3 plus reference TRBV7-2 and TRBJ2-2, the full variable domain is GAGVSQSPSNKVTEKGKDVELRCDPISGHTALYWYRQSLGQGLEFLIYFQGNSAPDKSGLPSDRFSAERTGGSVSTLTIQRTQQEDSAVYLCASRENRGRNTGELFFGEGSRLTVL.